This is a list of T cell receptor beta chains from one sample in a study of blood T cell repertoires in COVID-19. TCRdb's copy holds only in-frame clones and misses some; the assay was immunoSEQ multiplex PCR. The sample contains about 300,000 clones, 90% of which appear only once. The specimen sequenced was peripheral blood. The origin of the receptors is a woman in her fifties or sixties with COVID-19, enrolled during active disease. The CDR3 runs from the conserved cysteine through the conserved F or W. The D gene is left open where the match is weak. Clone size appears in some rows only: once, few, many, or a class for an expanded clone.

j_gene	abundance	len	v_gene	d_gene	CDR3nt	CDR3aa
TRBJ2-7	once	14	TRBV5-1	-	TGCGCCAGCAGCTTGGTTACCACAGGGAACGAGCAGTACTTC	CASSLVTTGNEQYF
TRBJ2-7	-	12	TRBV7-9	-	TGTGCCAGCAGCTTACAGGGAAACGAGCAGTACTTC	CASSLQGNEQYF
TRBJ2-1	-	13	TRBV7-9	-	TGTGCCAGCAGCTTTCTGGGCCACAATGAGCAGTTCTTC	CASSFLGHNEQFF
TRBJ2-1	-	14	TRBV5-1	TRBD2	TGCGCCAGCAGCCCGGGACTAGGGGGCAATGAGCAGTTCTTC	CASSPGLGGNEQFF
TRBJ1-2	-	14	TRBV7-2	-	TGTGCCAGCAGCTTAACGAGTGTCGAACGCGGCTACACCTTC	CASSLTSVERGYTF
TRBJ2-1	-	14	TRBV7-6	-	TGTGCCAGCAGCTCCCGGGGGTCCGGGAATGAGCAGTTCTTC	CASSSRGSGNEQFF
TRBJ2-1	-	15	TRBV9	TRBD2	TGTGCCAGCAGCCCGCGGACTAGCGGGTATCATGAGCAGTTCTTC	CASSPRTSGYHEQFF
TRBJ2-5	once	13	TRBV7-2	-	TGTGCCAGCAGCTCTCAGGGGTCAGAGACCCAGTACTTC	CASSSQGSETQYF
TRBJ1-4	-	15	TRBV7-9	-	TGTGCCAGCAGCGTAACCGACGGGACACCCGGGGAACTGTTTTTT	CASSVTDGTPGELFF
TRBJ1-4	-	13	TRBV19	TRBD1	TGTGCCAGCCGGGACAGGGTCCCTGAAAAACTGTTTTTT	CASRDRVPEKLFF
TRBJ1-2	-	16	TRBV6-6	TRBD1	TGTGCCAGCAGTTACCAATCGACAGGGGGAACCCTTGATTACACCTTC	CASSYQSTGGTLDYTF
TRBJ1-4	-	15	TRBV7-9	-	TGTGCCAGCAGCTTGGCGAGGGCAACTAATGAAAAACTGTTTTTT	CASSLARATNEKLFF
TRBJ1-4	-	17	TRBV7-8	TRBD1	TGTGCCAGCTACTCGGACAGGGTCCACGGTGGCGGTGAAAAACTGTTTTTT	CASYSDRVHGGGEKLFF
TRBJ2-1	-	15	TRBV5-1	TRBD1	TGCGCCAGCAGCTTTGGACAGGGCCTAAGCAATGAGCAGTTCTTC	CASSFGQGLSNEQFF
TRBJ1-1	-	15	TRBV7-2	-	TGTGCCAGCAGCGCTTTTACAGGGAAAGGGACTGAAGCTTTCTTT	CASSAFTGKGTEAFF
TRBJ1-2	many	13	TRBV19	-	TGTGCCAGTAGTATCGGAGGGTACTATGGCTACACCTTC	CASSIGGYYGYTF
TRBJ2-7	once	15	TRBV6-5	TRBD2	TGTGCCAGCAGCCTCAGGACTAGCGGGGCGTACGAGCAGTACTTC	CASSLRTSGAYEQYF
TRBJ2-5	-	13	TRBV10-1	-	TGCGCCAGCAGTGAACAGGTGCAAGAGACCCAGTACTTC	CASSEQVQETQYF
TRBJ2-1	-	15	TRBV11-2	TRBD2	TGTGCCAGCAGCCCCGTAGCGGGAGTAAGGAATGAGCAGTTCTTC	CASSPVAGVRNEQFF
TRBJ2-5	-	15	TRBV24-1	TRBD1	TGTGCCACCAGTGATCCAGGACAGGGCCGGGAGACCCAGTACTTC	CATSDPGQGRETQYF